This TCR beta chain comes out of a study of blood T cell repertoires in COVID-19. Study details: Donors in the United States, Italy and Spain gave samples during acute or convalescent COVID-19. T cells, B-cell-depleted T cells, or PBMCs provided the cDNA or gDNA that served as material.

In the authors' workflow: Amplification with reference gene primers provided the estimates of nucleated cell counts. Clones were read by immunoSEQ multiplex PCR, and TCRdb kept only the in-frame ones, dropping some. Clone size and the V and J calls come from that table; the DNA yielded D and trimming. The sample lists some 140,000 clones; 75% to 80% were seen once. Sequences were obtained from peripheral blood. The receptor was derived from a man older than 75 with acute or convalescent COVID-19.

DNA for the CDR3: TGTGCCAGCAGCCCCGACAGGGTTCGTGGCTACACCTTC. Its protein product is CASSPDRVRGYTF. The V gene is TRBV5-8, the J gene TRBJ1-2, with 7 bases lining up with TRBD1. Germline CDR1 reads SGHTS; CDR2 reads YDEGEE. The CDR3 is made up of 13 amino acids. V was clipped by 4 bases and J by 7 bases; unmatched bases: 7.